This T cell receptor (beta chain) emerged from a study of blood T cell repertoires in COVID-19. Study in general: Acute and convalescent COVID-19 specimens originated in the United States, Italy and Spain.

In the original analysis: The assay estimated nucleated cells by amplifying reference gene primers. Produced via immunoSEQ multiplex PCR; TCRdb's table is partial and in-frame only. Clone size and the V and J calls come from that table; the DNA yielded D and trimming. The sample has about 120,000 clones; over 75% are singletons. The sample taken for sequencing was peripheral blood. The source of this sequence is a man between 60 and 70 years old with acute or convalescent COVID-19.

The CDR3 loop reads CATSDPLSEGAGYNEQFF. In nucleotides, the CDR3 is TGTGCCACCAGTGATCCCCTATCCGAGGGGGCCGGATACAATGAGCAGTTCTTC. The V call is TRBV24-1, the J call TRBJ2-1; TRBD1 matches 7 bases. The germline gives CDR1 KGHDR, CDR2 SFDVKD. The CDR3 has 18 amino acids. V gave up 3 bases and J gave up 4 bases; unmatched junction bases: 14.